This TCR beta chain came from a study of T cell repertoires in cytomegalovirus infection. V shed 1 base and J shed 7 bases, with 14 bases lying between them. The CDR3 spans 15 residues. Germline-derived CDR1 and CDR2 are KGHDR and SFDVKD. TCRdb itself ran the reads through MiXCR, one entry per CDR3 protein. The sample lists around 530,000 distinct CDR3 sequences; roughly 29% were seen once. The chain uses TRBV24-1 and TRBJ2-3; D not certain. This clonotype was obtained from a human donor in good health (CMV status not recorded). Some clones in this sample may be carry-over from other donors' samples. The sample consisted of PBMCs. This chain's CDR3 is CATSDFTTGRHTQYF. CDR3 sequence (DNA): TGTGCCACCAGTGATTTCACCACCGGTAGGCATACGCAGTATTTT.